These T cell receptor beta chains were read from a single sample in a study of neurological immune-mediated disorders. In TCRdb, the 5' RACE reads were re-called with MiXCR into one record per CDR3 protein. The sample carries tens of thousands of distinct CDR3 sequences, 7% to 10% recorded once. Sequencing was done on a sample of PBMCs. These receptors all stem from a woman aged 40 to 55 in good health. CDR3s include the opening cysteine and the closing phenylalanine or tryptophan. A D gene is named only where the DNA matches it firmly.

>TRBD1|TRBV7-2
CASSHSGTVAEQYF
>.|TRBV27
CASSPTGSANTGELFF
>TRBD2|TRBV7-2
CASSGNSGRTGELFF
>.|TRBV20-1
CSARGSETQYF
>.|TRBV5-1
CASSFNYRGEQYF
>TRBD1|TRBV10-3
CAISGPSTGGLNYEQYF
>TRBD2|TRBV3-1
CASSQGTSSDEQFF
>.|TRBV7-9
CASSPSIGRTNYNEQFF
>.|TRBV29-1
CSVYRNYGYTF
>.|TRBV5-1
CASSLVPDFHTGELFF
>TRBD2|TRBV20-1
CSARQAGGPNEQFF
>.|TRBV7-2
CASSLVLGGYEQYF
>.|TRBV6-5
CASHDRSYEQYF
>.|TRBV5-1
CASSADSEQYF
>.|TRBV29-1
CSAQGGTANEQFF
>TRBD1|TRBV5-1
CASSRTGDSYEQYF
>.|TRBV7-7
CASSLQPGGRGTTGELFF
>.|TRBV7-2
CASSLNQGLPGNIQYF
>TRBD2|TRBV5-6
CASSASGGTYNEQFF
>.|TRBV4-3
CASSLGGRGGPKDTQYF
>.|TRBV10-3
CAISDLVKDTQYF
>.|TRBV5-1
CASSFIQGPNTEAFF
>.|TRBV21-1
CASSKAWRESDTQYF
>.|TRBV18
CASSPVKGGSGNTIYF
>.|TRBV20-1
CSALPTGTTQYF
>.|TRBV7-9
CASSPLFVTYEQYF
>TRBD2|TRBV5-1
CASSLREAHDTQYF
>TRBD2|TRBV10-3
CATEPPSGRGNEQFF
>TRBD1|TRBV4-3
CASSQDRPGGYEQYF
>.|TRBV5-1
CASSMDDNSPLHF
>TRBD2|TRBV7-2
CASRLGASGSTDTQYF
>.|TRBV7-2
CASSFFFLGPKNIQYF
>.|TRBV24-1
CATSTQGYEQYF
>TRBD1|TRBV6-2/TRBV6-3
CASSTRQGAYEQYF
>.|TRBV4-2
CASSPPTGKETQYF
>.|TRBV5-1
CASSSLASSGANVLTF
>.|TRBV29-1
CSVERPRRYGYTF
>.|TRBV7-2
CASSLGLVGETQYF
>.|TRBV4-2
CASSLGSGQNTGELFF
>.|TRBV20-1
CSAQGPLATNEKLFF
>TRBD1|TRBV5-1
CASSLRTGMGEPAF
>.|TRBV6-1
CASSGNLGLGNDF
>.|TRBV7-2
CASSILFGPGNGYTF
>.|TRBV15
CATARRMNTEAFF
>.|TRBV18
CASSPVLGMDGYNSPLHF
>.|TRBV18
CASSPGDHRGYTF
>.|TRBV6-4
CASSSDGGELFF
>TRBD2|TRBV24-1
CATSDPSGGTYNEQFF
>TRBD1|TRBV2
CASSQQGVGNEQFF
>TRBD2|TRBV6-2/TRBV6-3
CASILRAGGPYEQYF
>.|TRBV6-5
CASQGRYTEAFF
>.|TRBV7-3
CASSSRREGEQFF